The rows below give T cell receptor beta chains drawn from one sample of a study of CD4 and CD8 cells across lung adenocarcinoma regions. TCRdb re-analysed the PCR reads in MiXCR, keeping a single row per CDR3 protein. The profile shows fewer than 20,000 distinct CDR3 sequences, 55% of them singletons. The source material was CD8+ T cells from the center of a lung tumor. The receptors derive from a female donor with lung adenocarcinoma. The CD4 and CD8 labels of this study may be unreliable. The CDR3 runs from the conserved cysteine through the conserved F or W. A D gene is named only where the DNA matches it firmly. Size is stated for part of the rows, as once, few or many counts, or as a class when the clone is expanded.

TGTGTCAGCAGGGGGGGGGGGGAGGGGGACAAAAAGACTCAGTACTTC CVSRGGGEGDKKTQYF . TRBJ2-4 . TRBV3-1
TGTGCCAGCAGCCTACTAGCGGGCACAGACATGCAGTACTTT CASSLLAGTDMQYF TRBD2 TRBJ2-1 . TRBV6-1
TGTGCCAGCTCGGGGGAGAGAGCCAAAAATACTCAGTACTTC CASSGERAKNTQYF . TRBJ2-4 . TRBV6-1
TGTGCCAGCAGTTACTCTGGGACTAGCGGATACAATGAGCAGTTCTTC CASSYSGTSGYNEQFF TRBD2 TRBJ2-1 . TRBV6-5
TGTGCCAGCAGCTTAGAGGTGGTTCTAGCGGAACAGTTCTTC CASSLEVVLAEQFF TRBD2 TRBJ2-1 few TRBV7-6
TGCGCCAGCAGGGATAGCGGGGGGAATAGCACAGATACGCAGTATTTT CASRDSGGNSTDTQYF TRBD2 TRBJ2-3 medium-sized TRBV10-1
TGTGCCAGCGGTTCGGGCGGGTGGGGACCAAACACGCAGTATTTT CASGSGGWGPNTQYF . TRBJ2-3 . TRBV6-5
TGTGCCACCAGCAGAACCGGGACAGGGACATCTGGGGCCAACGTCCTGACTTTC CATSRTGTGTSGANVLTF TRBD1 TRBJ2-6 once TRBV15
TGCAGTGCTGATCCAAATAGCGGGGGGGGCACAGATACGCAGTATTTT CSADPNSGGGTDTQYF TRBD2 TRBJ2-3 . TRBV20-1
TGTGCCAGCGGGCCACGAGCCTACGAGCAGTACTTC CASGPRAYEQYF . TRBJ2-7 medium-sized TRBV6-1
TGTGCCAGCAGCGCTTACCGTGAGACCCAGTACTTC CASSAYRETQYF . TRBJ2-5 few TRBV6-1
TGTGCCAGCAGTCCTAGGGGGCACCCAGCCAAAGATATTCAGTACTTC CASSPRGHPAKDIQYF TRBD1 TRBJ2-4 . TRBV6-1
TGTGCCAGCAGCTCCCGACCCCTTTTCAAAAACATTCAGTACTTC CASSSRPLFKNIQYF . TRBJ2-4 once TRBV11-3
TGTGCCAGCAGGGGCGGGGGGGCCGCGAGCACCGGGGCGCAGTATTTT CASRGGGAASTGAQYF TRBD2 TRBJ2-3 . TRBV6-1
TGTGCCGGGCTCGGGGGCCGGGAGCAGGACATCCAGTTCTTC CAGLGGREQDIQFF . TRBJ2-1 . TRBV10-3
TGTGCCAGCAGTTACAGGGGAACCGATGAAAAACTGTTTTTT CASSYRGTDEKLFF . TRBJ1-4 many TRBV6-5
TGTGCCAGCAGTTACCAGGTGACCCTTAAGGGAGAGACCCAGTACTTC CASSYQVTLKGETQYF . TRBJ2-5 . TRBV6-5
TGTGCCAGCAGCCCGACTCCCGGACTAGCGGGGGGGCGGGGCACAGATACGCAGTATTTT CASSPTPGLAGGRGTDTQYF TRBD2 TRBJ2-3 many TRBV4-2
TGTGCCAGCAGTGAGGGGGCAGGGGCCATAGATACGCAGTATTTC CASSEGAGAIDTQYF . TRBJ2-3 . TRBV6-1
TGTGCCAGCAGCGCGGGGGGGGGGGGCAGTGACAAAGAGACGCAGTACTTC CASSAGGGGSDKETQYF TRBD2 TRBJ2-5 . TRBV11-1
TGTGCCAGCAGCTTCGACAAGACGCCGGGGTCGGCCCTCCACTTT CASSFDKTPGSALHF . TRBJ1-6 . TRBV7-9
TGTGCCAGCAGTTACACAACGACAGGGTACAATGAGCAGTTCTTC CASSYTTTGYNEQFF TRBD1 TRBJ2-1 . TRBV6-5
TGTGCCAGCACTGGGATGGGAAACTATGGCTACACCTTC CASTGMGNYGYTF . TRBJ1-2 few TRBV6-1
TGTGCCAGCACTCTGAACAGGGGTGGTAGGGCCCACGTCTTC CASTLNRGGRAHVF TRBD1 TRBJ2-5 few TRBV6-1
TGTGCCAGCAGAATTGTCTATGGCTACACCTTC CASRIVYGYTF . TRBJ1-2 . TRBV30
TGTGCCAGCATGGGGACCGGGGAGCTGTTTTTT CASMGTGELFF . TRBJ2-2 . TRBV6-1
TGTGCCAGCAGTTGGGGCAGCCCCGATACGCAGTATTTT CASSWGSPDTQYF . TRBJ2-3 few TRBV27
TGTGCCAGCAGTTTATTGGGAGGTTCCGAGACCCAGTACTTC CASSLLGGSETQYF . TRBJ2-5 . TRBV12-3/TRBV12-4
TGTGCCAGCACCCTAAAAGGACTTCTCACAGATACGCAGTATTTT CASTLKGLLTDTQYF . TRBJ2-3 . TRBV6-1
TGTGCCAGCAGCACCGTAGGCTACAGGGAAGCTAATGAAAAACTGTTTTTT CASSTVGYREANEKLFF . TRBJ1-4 many TRBV6-1
TGTGCCAGCAGCCCGCAGGGGCAGTCCGAGGATGAGCAGTTCTTC CASSPQGQSEDEQFF . TRBJ2-1 few TRBV3-1
TGTGCCAGCAGCTTAAGAGAGACCCAGTTCTTC CASSLRETQFF . TRBJ2-1 . TRBV7-2
TGTGCCAGCAACTACAGGGGGTGGACCCAGTACTTC CASNYRGWTQYF TRBD1 TRBJ2-5 many TRBV27
TGTGCCAGCAGCCCCCAAACCACAGGGAAATACTATGGCTACACCTTC CASSPQTTGKYYGYTF . TRBJ1-2 few TRBV9
TGTGCCAGCAGCTTAGCGGTTGGGGGGATTGAAGCTTTCTTT CASSLAVGGIEAFF . TRBJ1-1 medium-sized TRBV7-2
TGTGCCAGCAGTGACACAGGGGTTTATGGCTACACCTTC CASSDTGVYGYTF TRBD1 TRBJ1-2 many TRBV6-1
TGCGCCAACAGCCAAGAAGGGGGCACCTCCTACTACGAGCAGTACTTC CANSQEGGTSYYEQYF TRBD1 TRBJ2-7 many TRBV4-1
TGTGCCAGCAGTGAATCAGGAGCGGGGTATAAAAACATTCAGTACTTC CASSESGAGYKNIQYF TRBD2 TRBJ2-4 . TRBV25-1
TGTGCCAGCAGTGATCGGGGGGGGTTCGAAGAGCAGTACTTC CASSDRGGFEEQYF TRBD2 TRBJ2-7 . TRBV6-1
TGCGCCAGCAGCCAACCTATACTAGCGAGCCAAGAGACCCAGTACTTC CASSQPILASQETQYF TRBD2 TRBJ2-5 . TRBV4-1
TGTGCCAGCAGTTACACAACAGTCCAGGATACGCAGTATTTT CASSYTTVQDTQYF . TRBJ2-3 . TRBV6-5
TGTGCCAGCAGGGGGGCAGGGTTGTCAGAGACCCAGTACTTC CASRGAGLSETQYF . TRBJ2-5 . TRBV6-1
TGTGCCACTAACAGGGTGAGGAATGAGCAGTTCTTC CATNRVRNEQFF . TRBJ2-1 large TRBV6-1
TGTGCCAGCTCGGGGGAGAGAGCCAAAAACATGCAGTACTTC CASSGERAKNMQYF . TRBJ2-4 . TRBV6-8
TGTGCGGGCCGCGGGGGCCTTGAAGCGGATACGCAGTACTTC CAGRGGLEADTQYF . TRBJ2-7 . TRBV11-2
TGTGCCAGCAGTGAGCTGCCGGGGGGCACAGATATGCAGTACTTC CASSELPGGTDMQYF . TRBJ2-4 . TRBV6-1
TGTGCCAGCAGCCAAGTTGGTTGGGAAGATACGCAGTATTTT CASSQVGWEDTQYF . TRBJ2-3 . TRBV14
TGTGCCAGCAGTAGCGGGGGGGCCTACAATGAGCAGTTCTTC CASSSGGAYNEQFF TRBD2 TRBJ2-1 few TRBV6-1
TGTGCCAGCAGTGACCGGGGGGCCAGGAGTGAGCTGTTTTTC CASSDRGARSELFF . TRBJ2-1 . TRBV6-1
TGTGCCAGCAGCTTAGTCCCCGGCAGCAACTATGGCTACACCTTC CASSLVPGSNYGYTF . TRBJ1-2 many TRBV7-6
TGTGCCATCAGTGAACCGGGCCCAACTTGGAACACTGGCGCTATCTTT CAISEPGPTWNTGAIF . TRBJ1-2 . TRBV10-3
TGTGCCAGCAGCACCGCGGGACTAGCGGGATACCTCACAGATACGCAGTATTTT CASSTAGLAGYLTDTQYF TRBD2 TRBJ2-3 . TRBV3-1
TGTGCCAGCAGCCACCCTGGGACTAGCGGGACCTCCTACAATGAGCAGTTCTTC CASSHPGTSGTSYNEQFF TRBD2 TRBJ2-1 many TRBV6-5
TGCAGTGCTAGAGATCGGGGCAGCCCCTTGTGGACCGGGGAGCTGTTTTTT CSARDRGSPLWTGELFF . TRBJ2-2 many TRBV20-1
TGTGCCAGTCAGGGGGGGGGGACCAAAAACATTCAGTACTTC CASQGGGTKNIQYF . TRBJ2-4 medium-sized TRBV6-1
TGTGCCAGCAGTTACAACAGCAATTCTGGAAACACCATATATTTT CASSYNSNSGNTIYF . TRBJ1-3 . TRBV7-2
TGCGCCAGCAGTGAGTCGGGGAGGGGAGGGAGTTCTGGGGCCAACGTCCTGACTTTC CASSESGRGGSSGANVLTF TRBD2 TRBJ2-6 many TRBV10-1
TGTGCCAGCAGCTCTAGCTGGGAGCGTGGCTACACCTTC CASSSSWERGYTF . TRBJ1-2 few TRBV6-2/TRBV6-3
TGTGCCAGCAGCCCGGTGGCTACCCAAGAGACCCAGTACTTC CASSPVATQETQYF . TRBJ2-5 medium-sized TRBV7-2